This T cell receptor (beta chain) was captured in a study of glioma-infiltrating T cells after dendritic cell vaccination. Study context: Samples are from glioblastoma patients in Phase I and II dendritic cell vaccine trials.

The CDR3 runs to 12 residues. The V gene's germline CDR1 is MGHRA and CDR2 YSYEKL. Trimming took 5 bases from V and 7 from J, leaving 9 bases between them. Assay: immunoSEQ multiplex PCR; the TCRdb copy retains only in-frame clones and omits some. Of around 73,000 clones in the sample, over 70% were seen once. The chain carries TRBV4-1 and TRBJ2-1; tentative D call: TRBD2 (5 bases). Material: blood, obtained before dendritic cell vaccination. The receptor was isolated from a human donor with glioblastoma. For the CDR3, the DNA is TGCGCCAGCAGCTTTGAGGGTAATGAGCAGTTCTTC. It encodes CASSFEGNEQFF.